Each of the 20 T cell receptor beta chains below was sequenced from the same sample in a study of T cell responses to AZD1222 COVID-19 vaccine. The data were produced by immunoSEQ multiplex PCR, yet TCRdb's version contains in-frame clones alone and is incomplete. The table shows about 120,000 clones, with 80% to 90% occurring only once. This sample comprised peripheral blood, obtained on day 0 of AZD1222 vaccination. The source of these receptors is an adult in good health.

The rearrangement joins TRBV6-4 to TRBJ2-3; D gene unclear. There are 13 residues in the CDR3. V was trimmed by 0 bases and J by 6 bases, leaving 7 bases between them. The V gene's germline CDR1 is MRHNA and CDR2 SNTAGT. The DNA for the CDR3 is TGTGCCAGCAGTGACTCGGAATCTGATACGCAGTATTTT. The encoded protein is CASSDSESDTQYF.

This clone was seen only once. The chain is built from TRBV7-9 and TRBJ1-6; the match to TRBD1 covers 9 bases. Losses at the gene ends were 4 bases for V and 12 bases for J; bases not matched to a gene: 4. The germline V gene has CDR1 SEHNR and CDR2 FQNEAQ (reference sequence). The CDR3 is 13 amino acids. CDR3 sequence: CASSSGQGRPLHF. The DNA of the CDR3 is TGTGCCAGCAGCTCCGGACAGGGGCGACCCCTCCACTTT. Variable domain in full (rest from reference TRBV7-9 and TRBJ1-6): DTGVSQNPRHKITKRGQNVTFRCDPISEHNRLYWYRQTLGQGPEFLTYFQNEAQLEKSRLLSDRFSAERPKGSFSTLEIQRTEQGDSAMYLCASSSGQGRPLHFGNGTRLTVT.

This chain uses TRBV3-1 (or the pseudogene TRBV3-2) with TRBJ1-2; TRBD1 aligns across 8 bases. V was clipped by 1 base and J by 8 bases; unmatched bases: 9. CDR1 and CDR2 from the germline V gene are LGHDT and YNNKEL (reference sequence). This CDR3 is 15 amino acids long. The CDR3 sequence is CASSQGPGQGRGYTF. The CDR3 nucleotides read TGTGCCAGCAGCCAAGGTCCTGGACAGGGCCGGGGCTACACCTTC.

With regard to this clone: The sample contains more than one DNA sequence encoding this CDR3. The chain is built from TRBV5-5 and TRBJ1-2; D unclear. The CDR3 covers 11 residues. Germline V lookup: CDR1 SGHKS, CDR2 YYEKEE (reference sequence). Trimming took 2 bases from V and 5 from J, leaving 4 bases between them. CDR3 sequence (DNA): TGTGCCAGCAGCTTTCTGTATGGCTACACCTTC. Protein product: CASSFLYGYTF.

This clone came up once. This CDR3 reads CASSSQGGELSQHF. The DNA for the CDR3 is TGTGCCAGCAGTTCACAGGGAGGCGAGTTGTCCCAGCATTTT. The V call is TRBV6-5, the J call TRBJ1-5; TRBD1 might be the D (6 bases). Germline CDR1 is MNHEY and CDR2 is SVGAGI. The CDR3 has 14 residues. V shed 4 bases and J shed 11 bases, with 18 bases lying between them.

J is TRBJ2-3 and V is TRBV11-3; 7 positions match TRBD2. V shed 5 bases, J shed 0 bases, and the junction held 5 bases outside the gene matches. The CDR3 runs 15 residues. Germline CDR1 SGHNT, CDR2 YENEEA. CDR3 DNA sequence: TGTGCCAGCAGCCCTAGGGAGGGTAGCACAGATACGCAGTATTTT. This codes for CASSPREGSTDTQYF.

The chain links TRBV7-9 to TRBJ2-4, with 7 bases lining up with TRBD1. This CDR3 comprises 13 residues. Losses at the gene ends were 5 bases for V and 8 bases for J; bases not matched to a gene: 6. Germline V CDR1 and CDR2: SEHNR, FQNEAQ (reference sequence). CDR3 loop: CASSQTGNHIQYF. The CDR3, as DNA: TGTGCCAGCAGCCAGACAGGGAATCACATTCAGTACTTC. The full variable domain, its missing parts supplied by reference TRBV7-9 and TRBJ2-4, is DTGVSQNPRHKITKRGQNVTFRCDPISEHNRLYWYRQTLGQGPEFLTYFQNEAQLEKSRLLSDRFSAERPKGSFSTLEIQRTEQGDSAMYLCASSQTGNHIQYFGAGTRLSVL.

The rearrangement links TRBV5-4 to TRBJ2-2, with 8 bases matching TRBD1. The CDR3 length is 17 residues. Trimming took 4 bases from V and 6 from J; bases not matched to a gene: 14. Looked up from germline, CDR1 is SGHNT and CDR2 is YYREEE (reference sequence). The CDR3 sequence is CASSPTSGQGAAGELFF. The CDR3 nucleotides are TGTGCCAGCAGCCCCACCAGTGGGCAGGGGGCCGCCGGGGAGCTGTTTTTT.

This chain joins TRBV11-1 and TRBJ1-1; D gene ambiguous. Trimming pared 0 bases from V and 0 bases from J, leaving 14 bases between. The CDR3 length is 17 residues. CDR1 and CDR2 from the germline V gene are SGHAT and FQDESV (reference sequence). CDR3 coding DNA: TGTGCCAGCAGCTTAGCCCGGGCCGCAAATATGAACACTGAAGCTTTCTTT. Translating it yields CASSLARAANMNTEAFF.

The CDR3 coding sequence is TGTGCCAGCAGCTTGGGACCTGCGTATGGCTACACCTTC. Protein: CASSLGPAYGYTF. This chain uses TRBV11-2 with TRBJ1-2, with D perhaps matching TRBD1 (5 bases). This CDR3 region has 13 residues. Germline V gene lookup returns CDR1 SGHAT and CDR2 FQNNGV. With 3 bases removed from V and 5 bases from J, the gap between germline ends came to 10 bases.

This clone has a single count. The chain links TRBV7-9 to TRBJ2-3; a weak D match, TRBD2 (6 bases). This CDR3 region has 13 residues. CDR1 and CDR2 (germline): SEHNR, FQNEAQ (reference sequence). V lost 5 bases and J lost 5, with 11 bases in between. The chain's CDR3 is CASSVPGEDTQYF. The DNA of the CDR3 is TGTGCCAGCAGCGTACCGGGGGAAGATACGCAGTATTTT.

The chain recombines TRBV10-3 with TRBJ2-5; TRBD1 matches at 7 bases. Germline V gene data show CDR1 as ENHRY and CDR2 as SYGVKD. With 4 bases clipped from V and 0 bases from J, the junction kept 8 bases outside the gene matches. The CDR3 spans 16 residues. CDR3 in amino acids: CAISANGTAYQETQYF. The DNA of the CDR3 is TGTGCCATCAGTGCCAACGGGACAGCGTACCAAGAGACCCAGTACTTC.

The CDR3 DNA reads as TGTGCCAGTAGTAAGGACAGCACCTATGGCTACACCTTC. Protein: CASSKDSTYGYTF. The chain is built from TRBV19 and TRBJ1-2; D may be TRBD1 (6 bases). V was pared by 4 bases and J by 4 bases, with 10 bases between. Germline assignment: CDR1 LNHDA and CDR2 SQIVND (reference sequence). This CDR3 spans 13 amino acids. Looking up the rest from reference TRBV19 and TRBJ1-2 gives the full variable domain: DGGITQSPKYLFRKEGQNVTLSCEQNLNHDAMYWYRQDPGQGLRLIYYSQIVNDFQKGDIAEGYSVSREKKESFPLTVTSAQKNPTAFYLCASSKDSTYGYTFGSGTRLTVV.

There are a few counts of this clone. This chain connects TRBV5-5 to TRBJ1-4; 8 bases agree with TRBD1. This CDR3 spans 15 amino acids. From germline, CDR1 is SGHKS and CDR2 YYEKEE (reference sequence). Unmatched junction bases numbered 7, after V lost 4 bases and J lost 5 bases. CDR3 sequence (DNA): TGTGCCAGCAGCGTCGGACAGGGCATAAATGAAAAACTGTTTTTT. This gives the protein CASSVGQGINEKLFF.

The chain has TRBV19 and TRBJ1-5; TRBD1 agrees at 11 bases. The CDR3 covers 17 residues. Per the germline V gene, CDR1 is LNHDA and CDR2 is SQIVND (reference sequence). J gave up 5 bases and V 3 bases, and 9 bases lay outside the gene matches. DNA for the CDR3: TGTGCCAGTAGTATGGAGGACAGGGGGCCAGTGGATCAGCCCCAGCATTTT. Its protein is CASSMEDRGPVDQPQHF. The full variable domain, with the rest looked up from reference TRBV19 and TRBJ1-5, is DGGITQSPKYLFRKEGQNVTLSCEQNLNHDAMYWYRQDPGQGLRLIYYSQIVNDFQKGDIAEGYSVSREKKESFPLTVTSAQKNPTAFYLCASSMEDRGPVDQPQHFGDGTRLSIL.

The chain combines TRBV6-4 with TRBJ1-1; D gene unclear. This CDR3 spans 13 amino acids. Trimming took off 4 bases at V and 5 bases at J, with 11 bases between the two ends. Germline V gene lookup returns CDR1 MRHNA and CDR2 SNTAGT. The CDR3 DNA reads TGTGCCAGCAGTGTTTCACAGTCAACTGAAGCTTTCTTT. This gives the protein CASSVSQSTEAFF.

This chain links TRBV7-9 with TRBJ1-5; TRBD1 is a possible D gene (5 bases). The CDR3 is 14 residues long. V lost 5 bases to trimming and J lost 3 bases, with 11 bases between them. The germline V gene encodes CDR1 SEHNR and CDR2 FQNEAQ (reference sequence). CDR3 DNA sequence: TGTGCCAGCAGCCTAAGCAGGGACAATCAGCCCCAGCATTTT. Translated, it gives CASSLSRDNQPQHF.

DNA of the CDR3: TGCGCCAGCAGCCCTAGTAGCGGGGCGGGTGAGCAGTTCTTC. As protein: CASSPSSGAGEQFF. The rearrangement joins TRBV5-1 to TRBJ2-1, with TRBD2 matching 8 bases. J gave up 9 bases and V 4 bases, and 9 bases lay outside the gene matches. Germline-derived CDR1 and CDR2 are SGHRS and YFSETQ. The length of the CDR3 is 14 residues.

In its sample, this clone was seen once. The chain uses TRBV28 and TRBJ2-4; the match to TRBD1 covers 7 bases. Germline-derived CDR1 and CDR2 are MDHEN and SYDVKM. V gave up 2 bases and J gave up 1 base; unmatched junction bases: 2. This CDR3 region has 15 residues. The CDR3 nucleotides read TGTGCCAGCAGTTTAACAGGGGCGGCCAAAAACATTCAGTACTTC. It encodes CASSLTGAAKNIQYF.

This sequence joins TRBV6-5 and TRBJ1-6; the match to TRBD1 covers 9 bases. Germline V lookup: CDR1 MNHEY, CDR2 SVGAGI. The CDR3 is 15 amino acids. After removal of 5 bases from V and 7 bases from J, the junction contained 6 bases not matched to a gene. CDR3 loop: CASSKRTGDNSPLHF. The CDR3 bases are TGTGCCAGCAGTAAACGGACAGGGGACAATTCACCCCTCCACTTT.